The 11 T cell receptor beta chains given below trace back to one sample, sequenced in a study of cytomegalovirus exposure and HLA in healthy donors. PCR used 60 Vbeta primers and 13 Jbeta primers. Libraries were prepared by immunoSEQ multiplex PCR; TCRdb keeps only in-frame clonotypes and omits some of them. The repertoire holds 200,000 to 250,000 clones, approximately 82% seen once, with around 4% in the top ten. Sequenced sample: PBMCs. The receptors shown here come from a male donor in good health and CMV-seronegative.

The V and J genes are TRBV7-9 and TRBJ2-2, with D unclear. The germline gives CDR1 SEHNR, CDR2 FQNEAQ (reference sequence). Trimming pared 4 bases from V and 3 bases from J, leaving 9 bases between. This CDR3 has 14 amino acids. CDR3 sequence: CASSSDWDTGELFF. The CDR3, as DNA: TGTGCCAGCAGCTCAGACTGGGACACCGGGGAGCTGTTTTTT.

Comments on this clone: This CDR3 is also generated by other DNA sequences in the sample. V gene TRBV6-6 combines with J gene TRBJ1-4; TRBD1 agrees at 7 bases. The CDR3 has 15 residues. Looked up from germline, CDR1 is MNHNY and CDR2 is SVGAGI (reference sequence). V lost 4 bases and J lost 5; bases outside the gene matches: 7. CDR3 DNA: TGTGCCAGCAGTTTCCGACAGGGACAAAATGAAAAACTGTTTTTT. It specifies CASSFRQGQNEKLFF.

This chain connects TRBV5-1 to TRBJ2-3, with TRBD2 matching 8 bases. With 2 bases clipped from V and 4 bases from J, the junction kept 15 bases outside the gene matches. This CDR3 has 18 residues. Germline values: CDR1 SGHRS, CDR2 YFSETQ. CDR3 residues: CASSFTGGPGVLADTQYF. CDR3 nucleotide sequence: TGCGCCAGCAGCTTTACGGGAGGGCCCGGAGTTCTTGCAGATACGCAGTATTTT.

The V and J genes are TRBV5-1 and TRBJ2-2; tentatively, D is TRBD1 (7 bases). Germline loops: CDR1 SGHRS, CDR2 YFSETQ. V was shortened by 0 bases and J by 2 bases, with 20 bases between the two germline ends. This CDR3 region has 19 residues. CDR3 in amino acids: CASSLDRQGGGVNTGELFF. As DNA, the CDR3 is TGCGCCAGCAGCTTGGACCGCCAAGGGGGCGGGGTAAACACCGGGGAGCTGTTTTTT.

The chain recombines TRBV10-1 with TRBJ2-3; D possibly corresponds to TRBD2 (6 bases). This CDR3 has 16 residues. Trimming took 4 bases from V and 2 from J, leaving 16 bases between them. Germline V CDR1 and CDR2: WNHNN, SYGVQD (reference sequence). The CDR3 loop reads CASSGGRTMTTDTQYF. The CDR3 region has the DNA TGCGCCAGCAGTGGGGGCCGGACTATGACCACAGATACGCAGTATTTT.

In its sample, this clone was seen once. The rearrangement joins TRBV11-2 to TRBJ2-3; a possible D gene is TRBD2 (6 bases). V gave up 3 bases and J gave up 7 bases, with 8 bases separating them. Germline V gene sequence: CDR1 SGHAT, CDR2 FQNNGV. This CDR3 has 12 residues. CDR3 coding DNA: TGTGCCAGCAGCTTTAGCGGAAATACGCAGTATTTT. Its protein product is CASSFSGNTQYF.

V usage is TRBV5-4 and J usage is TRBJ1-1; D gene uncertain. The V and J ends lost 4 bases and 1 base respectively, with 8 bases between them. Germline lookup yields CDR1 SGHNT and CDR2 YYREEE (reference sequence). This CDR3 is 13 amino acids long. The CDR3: CASSPRQNTEAFF. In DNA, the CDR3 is TGTGCCAGCAGCCCCAGGCAGAACACTGAAGCTTTCTTT.

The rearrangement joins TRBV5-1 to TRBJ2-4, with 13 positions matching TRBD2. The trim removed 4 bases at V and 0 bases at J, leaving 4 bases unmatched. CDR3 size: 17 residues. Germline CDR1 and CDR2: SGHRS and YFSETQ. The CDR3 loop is CASSEGLAGLAKNIQYF. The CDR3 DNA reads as TGCGCCAGCAGCGAGGGACTAGCGGGACTAGCCAAAAACATTCAGTACTTC.

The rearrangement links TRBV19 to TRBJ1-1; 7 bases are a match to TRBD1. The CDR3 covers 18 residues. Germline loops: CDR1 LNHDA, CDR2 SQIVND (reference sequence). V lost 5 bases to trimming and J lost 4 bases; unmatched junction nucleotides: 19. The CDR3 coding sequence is TGTGCCAGTAGTGTTTTTGCGGGACAGATATTCGGGGGCACTGAAGCTTTCTTT. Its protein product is CASSVFAGQIFGGTEAFF.

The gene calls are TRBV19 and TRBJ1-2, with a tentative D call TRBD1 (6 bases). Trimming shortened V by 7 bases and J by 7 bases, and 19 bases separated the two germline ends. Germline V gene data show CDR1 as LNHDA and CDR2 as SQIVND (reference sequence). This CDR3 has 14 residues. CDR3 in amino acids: CASTHSTGLAGYTF. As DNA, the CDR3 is TGTGCCAGTACTCATTCGACAGGTTTGGCTGGCTACACCTTC. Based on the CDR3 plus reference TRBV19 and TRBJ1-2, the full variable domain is DGGITQSPKYLFRKEGQNVTLSCEQNLNHDAMYWYRQDPGQGLRLIYYSQIVNDFQKGDIAEGYSVSREKKESFPLTVTSAQKNPTAFYLCASTHSTGLAGYTFGSGTRLTVV.

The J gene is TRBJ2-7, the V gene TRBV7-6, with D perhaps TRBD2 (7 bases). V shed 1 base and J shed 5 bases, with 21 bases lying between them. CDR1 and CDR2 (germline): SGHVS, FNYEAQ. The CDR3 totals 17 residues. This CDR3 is CASSLGEGVSILDEQYF. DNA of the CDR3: TGTGCCAGCAGCTTAGGGGAGGGGGTCTCGATTCTGGACGAGCAGTACTTC. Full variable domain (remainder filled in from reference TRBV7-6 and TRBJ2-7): GAGVSQSPRYKVTKRGQDVALRCDPISGHVSLYWYRQALGQGPEFLTYFNYEAQQDKSGLPNDRFSAERPEGSISTLTIQRTEQRDSAMYRCASSLGEGVSILDEQYFGPGTRLTVT.